The sample holds a few counts of the clone carrying this TCR beta chain. Antigen unknown. The study included ophthalmopathy patients with Clinical Activity Score at least 3, NOSPECS grade at least 4 and duration under 3 months. Each 10 ml fresh peripheral blood draw supplied the PBMCs. V trimming: 5 bases; J trimming: 0 bases; junction bases outside the gene matches: 10. The CDR3 runs 17 residues. The V gene's germline CDR1 is SGHRS and CDR2 YFSETQ. RNA transcripts gave rise to amplified TCR beta CDR3 regions. The HTBI primer set served for first-round RT-PCR of the TCR CDR3. One entry per CDR3 protein, called by TCRdb with MiXCR from the multiplex PCR reads. The data show around 350,000 distinct CDR3 sequences, roughly 15% seen once. This sample is part of a study of T cells in Graves' hyperthyroidism and ophthalmopathy. Study in general: Peripheral blood specimens were obtained at initial diagnosis, prior to any treatment.

Overall study findings and caveats: In the blood, most expanded thyroid clonotypes above 0.001 appeared as well.

Sequencing used blood. This chain uses TRBV5-1 with TRBJ1-1; TRBD1 matches at 10 bases. The source is a woman in her fifties or sixties with Graves' ophthalmopathy. CDR3 sequence reads: CASRDRGARSMNTEAFF. CDR3 nucleotide sequence: TGCGCCAGCAGGGACAGGGGGGCGCGGTCCATGAACACTGAAGCTTTCTTT.